This record concerns one TCR beta chain sequence. From germline, CDR1 is SGHDT and CDR2 YYEEEE. The CDR3 runs 16 residues. Trimming pared 3 bases from V and 6 bases from J, leaving 18 bases between. This sample stems from a study of PD-1 blockade in mismatch repair-deficient tumors. TCRdb's copy holds only in-frame clones and misses some; the assay was immunoSEQ multiplex PCR. The data hold around 100,000 clones, with around three quarters observed a single time. V and J are TRBV5-6 and TRBJ1-4, with D possibly being TRBD1 (6 bases). The clonotype originates from an adult with mismatch repair-deficient cancer. Sequenced here: peripheral blood, sampled about 13 months after starting pembrolizumab. This CDR3 is CASSYGSGGVDEKLFF. The DNA of the CDR3 is TGTGCCAGCAGCTACGGGTCGGGGGGCGTGGATGAAAAACTGTTTTTT.